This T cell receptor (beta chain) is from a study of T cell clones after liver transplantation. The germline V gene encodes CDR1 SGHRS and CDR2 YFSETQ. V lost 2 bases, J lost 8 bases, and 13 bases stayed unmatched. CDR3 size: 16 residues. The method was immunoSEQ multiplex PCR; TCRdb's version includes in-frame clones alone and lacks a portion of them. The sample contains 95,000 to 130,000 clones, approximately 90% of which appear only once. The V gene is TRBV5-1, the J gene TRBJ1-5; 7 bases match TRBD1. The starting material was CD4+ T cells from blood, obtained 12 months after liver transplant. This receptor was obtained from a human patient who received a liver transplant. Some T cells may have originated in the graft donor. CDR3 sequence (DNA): TGCGCCAGCAGCTTATCTCCCGGGACAGCTGGCGAGCCCCAGCATTTT. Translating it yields CASSLSPGTAGEPQHF.